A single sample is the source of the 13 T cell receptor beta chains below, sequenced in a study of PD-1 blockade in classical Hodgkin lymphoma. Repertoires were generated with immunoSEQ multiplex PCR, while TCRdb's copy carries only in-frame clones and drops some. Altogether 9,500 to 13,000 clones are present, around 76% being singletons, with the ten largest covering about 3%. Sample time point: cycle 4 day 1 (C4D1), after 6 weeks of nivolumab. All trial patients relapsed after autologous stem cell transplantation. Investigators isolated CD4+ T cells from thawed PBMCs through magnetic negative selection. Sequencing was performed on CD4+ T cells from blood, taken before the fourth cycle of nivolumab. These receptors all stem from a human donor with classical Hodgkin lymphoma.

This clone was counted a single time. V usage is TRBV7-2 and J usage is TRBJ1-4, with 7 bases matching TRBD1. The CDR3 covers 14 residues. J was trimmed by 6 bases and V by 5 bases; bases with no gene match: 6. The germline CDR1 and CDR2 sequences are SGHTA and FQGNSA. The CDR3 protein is CASSLRQGDEKLFF. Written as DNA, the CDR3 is TGTGCCAGCAGCCTACGGCAGGGGGATGAAAAACTGTTTTTT.

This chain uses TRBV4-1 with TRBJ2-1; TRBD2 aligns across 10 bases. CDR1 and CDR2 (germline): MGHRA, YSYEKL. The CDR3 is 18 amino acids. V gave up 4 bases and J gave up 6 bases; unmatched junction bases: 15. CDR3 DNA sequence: TGCGCCAGCAGCCCCCCTTTAGGGGGACTAGCGTATTTCAATGAGCAGTTCTTC. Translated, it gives CASSPPLGGLAYFNEQFF.

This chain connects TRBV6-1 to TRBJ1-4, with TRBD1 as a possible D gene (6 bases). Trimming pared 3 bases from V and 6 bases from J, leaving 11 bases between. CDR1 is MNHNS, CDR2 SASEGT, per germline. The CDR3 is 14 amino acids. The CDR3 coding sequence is TGTGCCAGCAGTGATGGGGGGCGAGATGAAAAACTGTTTTTT. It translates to CASSDGGRDEKLFF.

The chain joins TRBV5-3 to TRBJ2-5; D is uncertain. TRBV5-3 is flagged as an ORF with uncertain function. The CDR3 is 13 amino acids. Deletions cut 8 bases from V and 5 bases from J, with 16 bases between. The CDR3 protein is CASSQELLETQYF. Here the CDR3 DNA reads TGTGCCAGCAGCCAGGAGCTACTGGAGACCCAGTACTTC.

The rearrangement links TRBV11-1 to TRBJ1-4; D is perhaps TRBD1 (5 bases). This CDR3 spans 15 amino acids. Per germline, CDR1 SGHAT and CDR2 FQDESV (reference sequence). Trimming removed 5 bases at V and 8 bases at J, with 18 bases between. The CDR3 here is CASSVSGTLREKLFF. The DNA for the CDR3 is TGTGCCAGCAGCGTCTCCGGGACGCTACGAGAAAAACTGTTTTTT.

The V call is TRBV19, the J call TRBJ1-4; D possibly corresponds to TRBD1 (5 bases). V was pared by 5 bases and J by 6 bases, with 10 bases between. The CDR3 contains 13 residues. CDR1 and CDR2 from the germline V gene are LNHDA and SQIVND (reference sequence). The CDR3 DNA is TGTGCCAGTAGTTTGCAGGGATATGAAAAACTGTTTTTT. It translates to CASSLQGYEKLFF.

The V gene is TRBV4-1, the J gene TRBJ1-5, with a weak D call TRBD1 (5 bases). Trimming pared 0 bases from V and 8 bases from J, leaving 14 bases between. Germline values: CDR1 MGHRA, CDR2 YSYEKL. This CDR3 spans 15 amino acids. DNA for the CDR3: TGCGCCAGCAGCCAAGACGGAGGGGACTACGAGCCCCAGCATTTT. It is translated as CASSQDGGDYEPQHF.

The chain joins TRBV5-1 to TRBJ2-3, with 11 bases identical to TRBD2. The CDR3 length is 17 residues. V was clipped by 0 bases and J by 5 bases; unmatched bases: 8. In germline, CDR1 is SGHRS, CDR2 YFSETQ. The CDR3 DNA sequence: TGCGCCAGCAGCTTGGTTTCGCTAGCGGGAGGAAAAGATACGCAGTATTTT. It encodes CASSLVSLAGGKDTQYF.

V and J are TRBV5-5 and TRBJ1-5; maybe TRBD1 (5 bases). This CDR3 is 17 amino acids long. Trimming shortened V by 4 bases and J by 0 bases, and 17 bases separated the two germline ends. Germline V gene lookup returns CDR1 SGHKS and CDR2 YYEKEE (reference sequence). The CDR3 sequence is CASSAGAGPYSNQPQHF. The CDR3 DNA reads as TGTGCCAGCAGCGCCGGGGCAGGGCCTTATAGCAATCAGCCCCAGCATTTT.

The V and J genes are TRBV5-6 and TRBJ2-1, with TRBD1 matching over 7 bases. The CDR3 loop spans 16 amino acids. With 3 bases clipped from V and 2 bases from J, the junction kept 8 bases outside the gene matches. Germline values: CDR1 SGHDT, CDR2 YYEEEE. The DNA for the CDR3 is TGTGCCAGCAGCTCCGACCGAGGGGGCCCCTACAATGAGCAGTTCTTC. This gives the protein CASSSDRGGPYNEQFF. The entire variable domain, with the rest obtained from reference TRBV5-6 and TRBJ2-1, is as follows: DAGVTQSPTHLIKTRGQQVTLRCSPKSGHDTVSWYQQALGQGPQFIFQYYEEEERQRGNFPDRFSGHQFPNYSSELNVNALLLGDSALYLCASSSDRGGPYNEQFFGPGTRLTVL.

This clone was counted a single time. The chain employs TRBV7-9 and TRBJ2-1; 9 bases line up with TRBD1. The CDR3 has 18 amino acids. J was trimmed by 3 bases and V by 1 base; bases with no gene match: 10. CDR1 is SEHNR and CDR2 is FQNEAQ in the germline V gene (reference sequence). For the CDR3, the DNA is TGTGCCAGCAGCTTAGTCACCCGCCCGACAGGGGGCTACAATGAGCAGTTCTTC. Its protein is CASSLVTRPTGGYNEQFF.

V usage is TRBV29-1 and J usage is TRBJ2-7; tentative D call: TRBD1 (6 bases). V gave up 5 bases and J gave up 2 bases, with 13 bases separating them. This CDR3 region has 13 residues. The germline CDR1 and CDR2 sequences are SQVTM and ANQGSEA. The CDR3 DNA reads TGCAGCGTTAACCGGGACACACCCTACGAGCAGTACTTC. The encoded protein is CSVNRDTPYEQYF.

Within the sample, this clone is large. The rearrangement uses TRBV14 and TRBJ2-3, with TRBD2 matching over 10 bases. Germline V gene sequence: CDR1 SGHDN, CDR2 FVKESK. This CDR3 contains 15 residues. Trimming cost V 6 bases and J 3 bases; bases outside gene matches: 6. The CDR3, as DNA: TGTGCCAGCAGTCATAGCGGGAGGATGACAGATACGCAGTATTTT. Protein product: CASSHSGRMTDTQYF.